These 21 T cell receptor beta chains came from one sample sequenced in a study of T-cell reconstitution after alpha-beta-depleted transplantation in children. Preparation of the TCRbeta library was carried out with unique molecular identifiers. TCRdb re-called the PCR reads through MiXCR, storing one row per CDR3 protein. Among about 130,000 distinct CDR3 sequences, 9.7% were seen once, and the ten largest hold under 30%. The material sequenced was PBMCs, mostly from graft donor cells, taken 180 days after TCRalphabeta/CD19-depleted stem cell transplant. The receptors shown here come from a girl under three years old who had a stem cell transplant for combined immunodeficiency, so the T cells may come from the graft donor.

The genes are TRBV6-5 and TRBJ2-7, with 11 bases that match TRBD1. Trimming at V came to 10 bases and at J to 4 bases, leaving 12 bases not matched to a gene. The length of the CDR3 is 15 residues. Germline CDR1 and CDR2: MNHEY and SVGAGI. The CDR3 loop is CANSPRTGGQYEQYF. The CDR3 DNA reads TGTGCCAACTCTCCTCGGACAGGGGGCCAATACGAGCAGTACTTC.

This clonotype was seen at least ten times. The chain employs TRBV27 and TRBJ2-3; 12 nucleotides agree with TRBD2. Germline CDR1 MNHEY, CDR2 SMNVEV (reference sequence). V trimming: 7 bases; J trimming: 5 bases; junction bases outside the gene matches: 22. The CDR3 totals 20 residues. Written as DNA, the CDR3 is TGTGCCAGCATAGGGCGGACAGGTACCCTAGCGGGAGGGCGTAGAGATACGCAGTATTTT. It specifies CASIGRTGTLAGGRRDTQYF.

By share of the sample, this clonotype is medium-sized. The chain couples TRBV6-2 or TRBV6-3 to TRBJ1-2, with TRBD1 identical over 8 bases. Looked up from germline, CDR1 is MNHEY and CDR2 is SVGEGT. V was clipped by 7 bases and J by 4 bases; unmatched bases: 11. The CDR3 sequence is 15 residues long. This CDR3 reads CASTKRDRRPYGYTF. The CDR3 region has the DNA TGTGCCAGCACCAAACGGGACAGGCGACCCTATGGCTACACCTTC.

V gene TRBV5-1 combines with J gene TRBJ2-5; TRBD1 agrees at 9 bases. Germline CDR1 is SGHRS and CDR2 is YFSETQ. After removal of 1 base from V and 5 bases from J, the junction contained 3 bases not matched to a gene. CDR3 length: 14 residues. CDR3 sequence reads: CASSLTGGGETQYF. For the CDR3, the DNA is TGCGCCAGCAGCTTGACAGGGGGCGGGGAGACCCAGTACTTC. Full variable domain (remainder filled in from reference TRBV5-1 and TRBJ2-5): KAGVTQTPRYLIKTRGQQVTLSCSPISGHRSVSWYQQTPGQGLQFLFEYFSETQRNKGNFPGRFSGRQFSNSRSEMNVSTLELGDSALYLCASSLTGGGETQYFGPGTRLLVL.

The chain links TRBV5-1 to TRBJ2-7, with D perhaps matching TRBD1 or TRBD2 (5 bases each). Per germline, CDR1 SGHRS and CDR2 YFSETQ. This CDR3 spans 14 amino acids. The ends were cut back, 2 bases at V and 5 bases at J, with 14 bases in the middle. CDR3 residues: CASSFNAGSNEQYF. The CDR3 coding sequence is TGCGCCAGCAGCTTCAACGCAGGGAGCAACGAGCAGTACTTC.

This clonotype has just a few counts. The chain employs TRBV5-1 and TRBJ2-7; D is unresolved. CDR3 length: 15 amino acids. CDR1 is SGHRS and CDR2 is YFSETQ in the germline V gene. V was shortened by 5 bases and J by 3 bases, with 18 bases between the two germline ends. The CDR3: CASSKPPGRRYEQYF. CDR3 DNA sequence: TGCGCCAGCAGTAAACCCCCCGGACGCCGCTACGAGCAGTACTTC.

The V call is TRBV7-8, the J call TRBJ2-5; no clear D gene. Germline CDR1 SGHVS, CDR2 FQNEAQ. The CDR3 sequence is 14 residues long. V was clipped by 7 bases and J by 1 base, with 13 bases between them. The CDR3, as DNA: TGTGCCAGCAAACCCCCCAGCTTCCAAGAGACCCAGTACTTC. Translated: CASKPPSFQETQYF.

The chain is built from TRBV20-1 and TRBJ2-7, with no clear D. The germline gives CDR1 DFQATT, CDR2 SNEGSKA (reference sequence). Trimming took 3 bases from V and 1 from J, leaving 16 bases between them. This CDR3 is 15 amino acids long. CDR3 in amino acids: CSASRQVEASYEQYF. The DNA for the CDR3 is TGCAGTGCTAGTAGGCAGGTGGAAGCGTCCTACGAGCAGTACTTC.

V gene TRBV27 combines with J gene TRBJ2-1, with D perhaps matching TRBD1 (5 bases). The CDR3 contains 14 residues. V lost 3 bases and J lost 2, with 8 bases in between. Germline lookup yields CDR1 MNHEY and CDR2 SMNVEV (reference sequence). CDR3 loop: CASSFSRAYNEQFF. The DNA of the CDR3 is TGTGCCAGCAGTTTCTCCAGGGCCTACAATGAGCAGTTCTTC.

In the case of this clonotype: One end of the junction varies from germline; a read error may be responsible. The rearrangement links TRBV20-1 to TRBJ1-2; unclear D gene. CDR1 and CDR2 from the germline V gene are DFQATT and SNEGSKA (reference sequence). The CDR3 contains 13 residues. The CDR3 nucleotides are TGCAGTGCTAGATGGGCCGGAGCTTATGACTACACCTTC. This sequence encodes CSARWAGAYDYTF.

This chain connects TRBV20-1 to TRBJ2-1; tentatively, D is TRBD1 (6 bases). Trimming pared 3 bases from V and 2 bases from J, leaving 17 bases between. CDR3 length: 16 amino acids. CDR1 is DFQATT and CDR2 is SNEGSKA in the germline V gene (reference sequence). DNA of the CDR3: TGCAGTGCTAGCCAACCGGGACACATGGCCTACAATGAGCAGTTCTTC. This codes for CSASQPGHMAYNEQFF.

The chain carries TRBV3-1 and TRBJ2-3; D not certain. Trimming removed 0 bases at V and 1 base at J, with 17 bases between. Germline CDR1 is LGHDT and CDR2 is YNNKEL (reference sequence). The CDR3 has 18 amino acids. CDR3 sequence reads: CASSQELSATRGTDTQYF. The CDR3 DNA reads TGTGCCAGCAGCCAAGAACTCTCCGCCACCCGGGGCACAGATACGCAGTATTTT.

This clonotype showed up just a few times. The chain is built from TRBV6-1 and TRBJ2-7; 7 bases agree with TRBD2. The CDR3 contains 15 residues. CDR1 MNHNS and CDR2 SASEGT come from the germline V gene. The V segment lost 3 bases and the J segment 2 bases; nucleotides outside the gene matches: 7. The CDR3 sequence: CASSDPGRTAYEQYF. CDR3 sequence (DNA): TGTGCCAGCAGTGATCCCGGGAGGACCGCCTACGAGCAGTACTTC.

The gene calls are TRBV5-1 and TRBJ2-7; D possibly corresponds to TRBD2 (5 bases). Per germline, CDR1 SGHRS and CDR2 YFSETQ. The CDR3 extends over 13 amino acids. V shed 4 bases and J shed 2 bases, with 10 bases lying between them. The CDR3 is CASSTGETYEQYF. CDR3 DNA sequence: TGCGCCAGCAGCACCGGGGAAACCTACGAGCAGTACTTC.

The chain uses TRBV20-1 and TRBJ1-1; D gene ambiguous. Trimming removed 4 bases from V and 5 bases from J, with 20 bases in between. Per germline, CDR1 DFQATT and CDR2 SNEGSKA (reference sequence). This CDR3 has 15 amino acids. CDR3 sequence: CSATLLRGLGTEAFF. The CDR3 bases are TGCAGTGCTACCCTGTTGCGGGGTCTGGGGACTGAAGCTTTCTTT.

This clonotype showed up just a few times. This rearrangement joins TRBV3-1 to TRBJ2-7; D may be TRBD1 or TRBD2 (5 bases each). Trimming left V 4 bases short and J 0 bases short, with 13 bases between. Germline CDR1 and CDR2: LGHDT and YNNKEL (reference sequence). This CDR3 contains 15 residues. The chain's CDR3 is CASSPVWDGSYEQYF. CDR3 bases: TGTGCCAGCAGCCCAGTGTGGGACGGCTCCTACGAGCAGTACTTC.

The chain recombines TRBV4-2 with TRBJ1-5, with a weak D call TRBD1 (5 bases). V was pared by 2 bases and J by 0 bases, with 14 bases between. CDR1 and CDR2 from the germline V gene are LGHNA and YNFKEQ. The CDR3 has 17 residues. In DNA, the CDR3 is TGTGCCAGCAGCCAAAAGGACATCCGATATAGCAATCAGCCCCAGCATTTT. As protein: CASSQKDIRYSNQPQHF.

The rearrangement uses TRBV5-5 and TRBJ1-1; the match to TRBD1 covers 7 bases. Germline CDR1 SGHKS, CDR2 YYEKEE (reference sequence). J was trimmed by 12 bases and V by 5 bases; bases with no gene match: 16. This CDR3 spans 14 amino acids. CDR3 sequence: CASSGGAGYRGTFF. In DNA, the CDR3 is TGTGCCAGCAGTGGGGGGGCGGGGTACAGGGGAACTTTCTTT.

J is TRBJ2-7 and V is TRBV11-2, with D maybe TRBD1 (6 bases). This CDR3 has 15 residues. The germline gives CDR1 SGHAT, CDR2 FQNNGV. Trimming stripped 5 bases from V and 0 bases from J, with 14 bases between. The CDR3 is CASSPVRGASYEQYF. The DNA of the CDR3 is TGTGCCAGCAGCCCAGTCAGGGGAGCCTCCTACGAGCAGTACTTC.

The J gene is TRBJ2-5, the V gene TRBV7-9; weak D call: TRBD2 (5 bases). CDR3 length equals 13 residues. V was trimmed by 5 bases and J by 2 bases, leaving 9 bases between them. The germline V gene encodes CDR1 SEHNR and CDR2 FQNEAQ (reference sequence). In DNA form, the CDR3 reads TGTGCCAGCAGCCCTCGGGATCAAGAGACCCAGTACTTC. This encodes CASSPRDQETQYF.

The chain carries TRBV4-3 and TRBJ2-7, with 8 positions matching TRBD1. The germline CDR1 and CDR2 sequences are LGHNA and YSLEER. The CDR3 length is 15 residues. V trimming: 1 base; J trimming: 3 bases; junction bases outside the gene matches: 5. CDR3 DNA sequence: TGCGCCAGCAGCCAAGTAGTAGGACAGGGCTACGAGCAGTACTTC. It yields the protein CASSQVVGQGYEQYF.